These T cell receptor beta chains were read from a single sample in a study of OX40 agonist ivuxolimab in advanced cancers. Data came from immunoSEQ multiplex PCR; TCRdb stores just in-frame clones and leaves some out. Of some 73,000 clones in the sample, just under 90% were seen once. This specimen consisted of CD4+ or CD8+ T cells sorted from blood, obtained in a trial of the OX40 agonist ivuxolimab. The receptors shown here come from an adult with an advanced solid tumor such as melanoma, head and neck, liver or kidney cancer. The CDR3 runs from the conserved cysteine through the conserved F or W. Rows give clone size only sometimes, using once, few, many, or a class for an expanded clone.

CSASEQFF,TRBV20-1,NA,TRBJ2-1
CASSIMGRTEAFF,TRBV19,NA,TRBJ1-1
CASRELAGGIEQFF,TRBV11-2,NA,TRBJ2-1
CASSPTDVSNQPQHF,TRBV4-1,NA,TRBJ1-5
CASIHEYNTGELFF,TRBV5-1,NA,TRBJ2-2
CASSQGSSYNSPLHF,TRBV4-1,NA,TRBJ1-6
CASSPGVTEAFF,TRBV18,NA,TRBJ1-1
CAWSGFWSDTYTGELFF,TRBV30,NA,TRBJ2-2
CASSWGGSSYEQYF,TRBV27,NA,TRBJ2-7
CASSFGDSTDTQYF,TRBV5-6,once,TRBJ2-3
CASSLARGNEQFF,TRBV5-4,NA,TRBJ2-1
CASSPTGDVEQYF,TRBV9,NA,TRBJ2-7
CASSGLPGTRFYEQYF,TRBV9,NA,TRBJ2-7
CASSFGAGATDEQYF,TRBV7-6,NA,TRBJ2-7
CASSYSNTEAFF,TRBV6-6,NA,TRBJ1-1
CASSLSVAGTDTQYF,TRBV27,NA,TRBJ2-3
CASRQSSGNYEQYF,TRBV5-1,NA,TRBJ2-7
CATSRARGITDTQYF,TRBV15,NA,TRBJ2-3
CASSVEKGQPPDGKLFF,TRBV9,NA,TRBJ1-4
CASSFTAGSSPEKLFF,TRBV5-5,NA,TRBJ1-4
CASSVGSLVGQPQHF,TRBV9,NA,TRBJ1-5
CASTRGSSGSPLHF,TRBV27,NA,TRBJ1-6
CASSQDSSYEQYF,TRBV14,NA,TRBJ2-7
CASKGTGTEAFF,TRBV6-1,NA,TRBJ1-1
CASSLSIFDRNTEAFF,TRBV27,NA,TRBJ1-1
CASSLTSGRVNEQFF,TRBV11-1,few,TRBJ2-1